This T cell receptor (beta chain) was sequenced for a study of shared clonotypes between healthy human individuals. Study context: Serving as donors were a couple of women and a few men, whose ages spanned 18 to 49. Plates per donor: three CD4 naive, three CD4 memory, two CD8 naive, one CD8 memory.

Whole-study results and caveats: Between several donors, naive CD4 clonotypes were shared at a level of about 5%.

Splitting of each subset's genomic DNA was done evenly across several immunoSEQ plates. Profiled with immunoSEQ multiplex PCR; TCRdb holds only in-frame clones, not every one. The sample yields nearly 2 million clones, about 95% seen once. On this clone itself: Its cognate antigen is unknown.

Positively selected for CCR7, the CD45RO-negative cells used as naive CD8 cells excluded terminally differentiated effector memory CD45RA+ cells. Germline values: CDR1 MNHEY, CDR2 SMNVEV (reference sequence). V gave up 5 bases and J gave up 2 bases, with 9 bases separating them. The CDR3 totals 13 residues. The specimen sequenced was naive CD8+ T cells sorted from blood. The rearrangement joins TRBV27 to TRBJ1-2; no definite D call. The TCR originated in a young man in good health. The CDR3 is CASSPAANYGYTF. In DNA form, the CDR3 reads TGTGCCAGCAGTCCGGCAGCCAACTATGGCTACACCTTC.